This T cell receptor beta chain derives from a study of blood T cell repertoires in COVID-19. Background on the study: Spain, Italy and the United States supplied samples that represented acute and convalescent COVID-19.

Clones were sequenced by immunoSEQ multiplex PCR, and TCRdb holds only the in-frame ones, with some missing. The sample records around 130,000 clones, about 89% being singletons. This CDR3 spans 18 amino acids. V lost 1 base, J lost 1 base, and 8 bases stayed unmatched. Germline values: CDR1 LGHNA, CDR2 YNFKEQ. The sequence was collected from a man between 45 and 60 years old with active or convalescent COVID-19. V and J are TRBV4-2 and TRBJ2-2; TRBD2 agrees at 8 bases. The sequenced material came from peripheral blood. This CDR3 reads CASSQGSSGSGNTGELFF. In DNA form, the CDR3 reads TGTGCCAGCAGCCAAGGCTCGAGCGGGAGCGGGAACACCGGGGAGCTGTTTTTT.